The present T cell receptor beta chain was sequenced within a study of shared clonotypes between healthy human individuals. This CDR3 is 13 amino acids long. V dropped 8 bases and J dropped 6; count of bases not matched to a gene: 5. Germline lookup yields CDR1 KGHSH and CDR2 LQKENI. Authors' methods: ImmunoSEQ only sent back junction sequences with no quality scores, so filtering was done differently. Generated by immunoSEQ multiplex PCR, the TCRdb table keeps only in-frame clones and is missing some. That table supplies the V and J calls and clone size; D and trimming were determined from the DNA. The sample records around 2.5 million clones, approximately 93% being singletons. There were no recent acute infections or vaccinations among the donors, who were healthy HIV-negative adults.

The receptor comes from a man aged 18 to 35 in good health. Some clones in this sample may be carry-over from other donors' samples. The source material was naive CD4+ T cells from PBMCs. Specified subset: CD45RA+ positively selected. The chain has TRBV18 and TRBJ2-1; 9 bases match TRBD1. CDR3 protein: CASDRGFGNEQFF. CDR3 DNA: TGTGCCAGCGACAGGGGGTTCGGCAATGAGCAGTTCTTC.